A single sample is the source of the 15 T cell receptor beta chains below, sequenced in a study of OX40 agonist ivuxolimab in advanced cancers. The assay was immunoSEQ multiplex PCR, and TCRdb's table has in-frame clones only and misses some. The table has 30,000 to 35,000 clones, nearly 95% seen once. This sample comprised CD4+ or CD8+ T cells sorted from blood, obtained in a trial of the OX40 agonist ivuxolimab. The receptors were sampled from an adult with an advanced solid tumor such as melanoma, head and neck, liver or kidney cancer.

A note on this clone: The junction and the germline gene differ at one end; a read error may be behind it. This chain connects TRBV18 to TRBJ1-1; D remains unclear. CDR3 length equals 13 residues. CDR1 and CDR2 (germline): KGHSH, LQKENI. The CDR3 sequence: CASSADVKTEAFF. CDR3 nucleotides: TGTGCCAGCTCCGCCGACGTGAAAACTGAAGCTTTCTTT.

The rearrangement joins TRBV6-5 to TRBJ2-1; 9 nucleotides match TRBD1. Per the germline V gene, CDR1 is MNHEY and CDR2 is SVGAGI. The CDR3 is made up of 14 amino acids. The V and J ends lost 7 bases and 0 bases, in that order; junction bases with no gene match: 1. CDR3 residues: CASMTGGSYNEQFF. The CDR3 DNA is TGTGCCAGCATGACAGGGGGCTCCTACAATGAGCAGTTCTTC.

J is TRBJ1-3 and V is TRBV7-9; no clear D. The CDR3 covers 14 residues. Trimming removed 1 base at V and 4 bases at J, with 8 bases between. Germline V CDR1 and CDR2: SEHNR, FQNEAQ (reference sequence). Here the CDR3 reads CASSLGAGGNTIYF. The DNA for the CDR3 is TGTGCCAGCAGCTTAGGAGCCGGGGGAAACACCATATATTTT.

The chain employs TRBV30 and TRBJ1-2; D gene unclear. The length of the CDR3 is 12 residues. Trimming took 4 bases from V and 8 from J, leaving 14 bases between them. Germline V gene sequence: CDR1 GTSNPN, CDR2 SVGIG (reference sequence). Here the CDR3 reads CAWTLGSPGYTF. As DNA, the CDR3 is TGTGCCTGGACCCTTGGGTCTCCGGGCTACACCTTC.

The rearrangement uses TRBV2 and TRBJ1-1; no clear D gene. Germline loops: CDR1 SNHLY, CDR2 FYNNEI. The V and J ends lost 6 bases and 4 bases respectively, with 15 bases between them. This CDR3 is 14 amino acids long. This CDR3 is CASSARTTFTEAFF. The CDR3 bases are TGTGCCAGCAGCGCCCGGACCACCTTCACTGAAGCTTTCTTT.

V and J are TRBV6-6 and TRBJ2-3; 9 nucleotides line up with TRBD1. The CDR3 extends over 14 amino acids. With V trimmed by 4 bases and J by 6 bases, 5 bases remained unmatched. Germline values: CDR1 MNHNY, CDR2 SVGAGI (reference sequence). The CDR3 DNA reads TGTGCCAGCAGTTCGGGACAGGGTGTTGATACGCAGTATTTT. This translates into CASSSGQGVDTQYF.

The chain recombines TRBV28 with TRBJ1-5, with 9 bases matching TRBD1. V lost 5 bases and J lost 5; bases outside the gene matches: 13. CDR1 and CDR2 from the germline V gene are MDHEN and SYDVKM. This CDR3 spans 17 amino acids. This CDR3 reads CASSHGQGRVIDQPQHF. CDR3 sequence (DNA): TGTGCCAGCAGTCATGGACAGGGGCGGGTCATTGATCAGCCCCAGCATTTT.

The chain recombines TRBV7-9 with TRBJ2-3; unclear D gene. Deletions cut 5 bases from V and 3 bases from J, with 15 bases between. Germline CDR1 reads SEHNR; CDR2 reads FQNEAQ (reference sequence). The CDR3 is 15 amino acids. The CDR3 region is CASSRGGDGTDTQYF. Written as DNA, the CDR3 is TGTGCCAGCAGCCGCGGTGGTGATGGGACAGATACGCAGTATTTT.

CDR3 sequence reads: CASSSNGETQYF. The CDR3 region has the DNA TGTGCCAGCAGCTCTAACGGAGAGACCCAGTACTTC. This chain joins TRBV9 and TRBJ2-5; D ambiguous. The CDR3 runs to 12 residues. The ends were cut back, 4 bases at V and 4 bases at J, with 8 bases in the middle. The germline V gene encodes CDR1 SGDLS and CDR2 YYNGEE.

The chain joins TRBV30 to TRBJ2-1; TRBD2 matches at 16 bases. Germline CDR1 GTSNPN, CDR2 SVGIG (reference sequence). This CDR3 is 19 amino acids long. J lost 0 bases, V lost 2 bases, and 7 bases had no gene match. The CDR3 protein is CAWSSPGLAGGPSYNEQFF. DNA for the CDR3: TGTGCCTGGAGTTCCCCGGGACTAGCGGGAGGGCCCTCCTACAATGAGCAGTTCTTC.

J is TRBJ2-1 and V is TRBV11-2; D possibly corresponds to TRBD2 (5 bases). The CDR3 runs to 13 residues. Trimming took off 0 bases at V and 11 bases at J, with 11 bases between the two ends. In germline, CDR1 is SGHAT, CDR2 FQNNGV. The CDR3 here is CASSLDREGKQFF. CDR3 DNA: TGTGCCAGCAGCTTAGATCGCGAGGGAAAGCAGTTCTTC.

V usage is TRBV6-1 and J usage is TRBJ1-6; maybe TRBD1 (5 bases). Deletions cut 3 bases from V and 3 bases from J, with 9 bases between. Germline V CDR1 and CDR2: MNHNS, SASEGT. The CDR3 consists of 15 residues. The CDR3 coding sequence is TGTGCCAGCAGTGAGGGGCTGCGCTATAATTCACCCCTCCACTTT. Translating it yields CASSEGLRYNSPLHF.

The chain joins TRBV6-6 to TRBJ2-1, with D possibly matching TRBD2 (6 bases). The V gene lost 6 bases and the J gene lost 2 bases, with 17 bases spanning the gap. CDR1 is MNHNY, CDR2 SVGAGI, per germline (reference sequence). The CDR3 length is 16 residues. The CDR3: CASRTEGLSTYNEQFF. The CDR3 region has the DNA TGTGCCAGCAGGACGGAGGGACTTTCTACCTACAATGAGCAGTTCTTC.

V and J are TRBV6-1 and TRBJ2-7, with 9 bases aligning to TRBD1. Per germline, CDR1 MNHNS and CDR2 SASEGT. Trimming removed 6 bases from V and 5 bases from J; junction bases left unmatched: 5. This CDR3 region has 13 residues. Written as DNA, the CDR3 is TGTGCCAGCAGGCGTGACAGGGGGGACGAGCAGTACTTC. This codes for CASRRDRGDEQYF.

The chain has TRBV9 and TRBJ2-3, with TRBD2 matching 7 bases. The length of the CDR3 is 16 residues. Germline lookup yields CDR1 SGDLS and CDR2 YYNGEE. V dropped 3 bases and J dropped 2; count of bases not matched to a gene: 9. The CDR3 nucleotides read TGTGCCAGCAGCGATGGTAGCGGGTACGACACAGATACGCAGTATTTT. This sequence encodes CASSDGSGYDTDTQYF.